The text below deals with one T cell receptor beta chain. The data were taken from a study of cytomegalovirus exposure and HLA in healthy donors. Vbeta (60) and Jbeta (13) primers were used in the PCR. The assay was immunoSEQ multiplex PCR, and TCRdb's table has in-frame clones only and misses some. Among 150,000 to 200,000 clones listed, 87% were seen once. The sequence came from a girl younger than two in good health and CMV-seronegative. Sequencing was done on a sample of PBMCs.

CDR3 sequence: CASSFDRGGGYTF. The CDR3 nucleotides are TGTGCCAGCAGTTTCGACAGGGGAGGTGGCTACACCTTC. This sequence joins TRBV28 and TRBJ1-2; 8 nucleotides match TRBD1. CDR3 length: 13 residues. After removal of 3 bases from V and 7 bases from J, the junction contained 4 bases not matched to a gene. Germline CDR1 is MDHEN and CDR2 is SYDVKM.